This T cell receptor (beta chain) was retrieved from a study of T cells in Graves' hyperthyroidism and ophthalmopathy. Each diagnosis was grounded in clinical symptoms, serum thyroxine and TRAb, thyroid ultrasound, and orbital computed tomography. Fresh peripheral blood, around 9.3 ml of it, supplied the PBMCs. The TCR beta CDR3 regions underwent amplification using RNA transcripts as the source. During a first-round RT-PCR of the TCR CDR3, the HTBI primer set was used. From the multiplex PCR reads, TCRdb called clonotypes with MiXCR, one entry per CDR3 protein. The sample includes 500,000 to 600,000 distinct CDR3 sequences, approximately 15% seen only once; the top ten take more than 15%. Notes on the study in general: Stable hyperthyroidism was told apart from ophthalmopathy by a model built on 13 V-J features.

Trimming shortened V by 0 bases and J by 1 base, and 18 bases separated the two germline ends. There are 18 residues in the CDR3. Germline CDR1 and CDR2: MGHRA and YSYEKL. This clonotype was seen ten or more times. Its target is not known. This TCR came from a woman aged 18-29 years with Graves' hyperthyroidism. Sample: blood. This chain connects TRBV4-1 to TRBJ1-1; D call uncertain. CDR3: CASSQDFALASRNTEAFF. The CDR3 nucleotides read TGCGCCAGCAGCCAAGATTTTGCGTTAGCCAGCAGGAACACTGAAGCTTTCTTT.